This T cell receptor beta chain was captured by sequencing in a study of blood T cells in healthy people across ages. Per the germline V gene, CDR1 is SEHNR and CDR2 is FQNEAQ (reference sequence). The CDR3 is made up of 14 amino acids. The authors ran a second PCR of about 7 to 11 cycles using a sample-barcoded 5' primer and a J-beta primer mix. MiXCR, applied by TCRdb to the 5' RACE reads, yields one record per CDR3 protein. The repertoire includes fewer than 1 million distinct CDR3 sequences, around 42% of them detected once, and roughly 19% sits in the top ten. Sequenced material: blood. This sequence was found in a man aged 55 to 69 in good health. The chain has TRBV7-9 and TRBJ2-1; possible D gene TRBD2, 6 bases. The J call may be wrong; the DNA end is better matched by TRBJ2-7. The CDR3 DNA reads TGTGCCAGCAGCCTCCCACCGACTAGCTACGAGCAGTACTTC. It encodes CASSLPPTSYEQYF.